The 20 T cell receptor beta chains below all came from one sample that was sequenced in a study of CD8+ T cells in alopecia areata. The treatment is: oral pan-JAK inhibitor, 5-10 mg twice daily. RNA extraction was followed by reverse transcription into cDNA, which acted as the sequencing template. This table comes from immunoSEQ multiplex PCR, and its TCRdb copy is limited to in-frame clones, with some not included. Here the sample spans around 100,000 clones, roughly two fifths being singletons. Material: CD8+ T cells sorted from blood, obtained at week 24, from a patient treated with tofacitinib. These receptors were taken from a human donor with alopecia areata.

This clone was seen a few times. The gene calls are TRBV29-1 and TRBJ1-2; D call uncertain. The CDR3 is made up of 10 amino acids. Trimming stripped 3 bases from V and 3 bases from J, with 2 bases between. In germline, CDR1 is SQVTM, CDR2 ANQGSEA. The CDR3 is CSVEDYGYTF. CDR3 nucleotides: TGCAGCGTTGAGGACTATGGCTACACCTTC.

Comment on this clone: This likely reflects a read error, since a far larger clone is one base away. In DNA, the CDR3 is TGTGCCAGCAGCTTGATACAGGGGGCCAACACTGAAGCTCTCTTT. Its protein product is CASSLIQGANTEALF. The chain links TRBV5-7 to TRBJ1-1; 9 nucleotides align to TRBD1. TRBV5-7 is marked as an open reading frame, function uncertain. The CDR3 covers 15 residues.

The CDR3 spells CASSPSGRPNEQFF. CDR3 bases: TGTGCCAGCAGTCCCTCAGGACGCCCCAATGAGCAGTTCTTC. This chain connects TRBV27 to TRBJ2-1, with D uncertain. Per germline, CDR1 MNHEY and CDR2 SMNVEV (reference sequence). With 5 bases removed from V and 6 bases from J, the gap between germline ends came to 14 bases. The CDR3 runs to 14 residues.

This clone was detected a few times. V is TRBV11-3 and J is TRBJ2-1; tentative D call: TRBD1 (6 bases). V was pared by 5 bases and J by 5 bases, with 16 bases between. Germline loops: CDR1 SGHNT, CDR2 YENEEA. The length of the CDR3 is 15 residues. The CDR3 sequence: CASSAYGTRDNEQFF. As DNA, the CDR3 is TGTGCCAGCAGCGCATACGGGACACGCGACAATGAGCAGTTCTTC.

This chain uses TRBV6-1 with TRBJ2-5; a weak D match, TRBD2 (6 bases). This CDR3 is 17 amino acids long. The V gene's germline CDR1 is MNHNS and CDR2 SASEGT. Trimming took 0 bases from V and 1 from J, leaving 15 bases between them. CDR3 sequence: CASSEALREAPQETQYF. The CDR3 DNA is TGTGCCAGCAGTGAAGCGCTCAGGGAGGCTCCCCAAGAGACCCAGTACTTC.

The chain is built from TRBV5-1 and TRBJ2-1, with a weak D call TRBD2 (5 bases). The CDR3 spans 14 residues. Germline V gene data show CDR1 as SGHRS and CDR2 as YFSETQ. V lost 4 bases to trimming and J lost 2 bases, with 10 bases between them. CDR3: CASSAEGTYNEQFF. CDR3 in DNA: TGCGCCAGCAGCGCCGAGGGCACCTACAATGAGCAGTTCTTC.

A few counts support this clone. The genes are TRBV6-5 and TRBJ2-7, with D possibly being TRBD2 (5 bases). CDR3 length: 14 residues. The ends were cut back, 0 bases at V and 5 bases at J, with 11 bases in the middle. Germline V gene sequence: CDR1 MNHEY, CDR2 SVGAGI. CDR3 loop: CASSYSVGGDEQYF. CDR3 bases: TGTGCCAGCAGTTACTCGGTAGGAGGAGACGAGCAGTACTTC.

CDR3 amino acids: CASSSLVSGVDNVLTF. Written as DNA, the CDR3 is TGTGCCAGCTCATCCCTGGTTTCGGGGGTGGACAACGTCCTGACTTTC. J is TRBJ2-6 and V is TRBV18, with a tentative D call TRBD2 (6 bases). This CDR3 comprises 16 residues. Trimming removed 5 bases from V and 9 bases from J, with 20 bases in between. Germline CDR1 and CDR2: KGHSH and LQKENI.

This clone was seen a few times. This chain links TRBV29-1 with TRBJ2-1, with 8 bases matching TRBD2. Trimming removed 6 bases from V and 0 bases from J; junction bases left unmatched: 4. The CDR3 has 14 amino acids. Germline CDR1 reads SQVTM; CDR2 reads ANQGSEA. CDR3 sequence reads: CSVGLANSYNEQFF. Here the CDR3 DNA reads TGCAGCGTCGGACTAGCAAACTCCTACAATGAGCAGTTCTTC.

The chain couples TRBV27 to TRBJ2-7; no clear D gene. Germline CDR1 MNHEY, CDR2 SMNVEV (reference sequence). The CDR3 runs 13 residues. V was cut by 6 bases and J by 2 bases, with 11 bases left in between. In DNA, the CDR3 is TGTGCCAGCAGCCGAAGGATAGCCTACGAGCAGTACTTC. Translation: CASSRRIAYEQYF.

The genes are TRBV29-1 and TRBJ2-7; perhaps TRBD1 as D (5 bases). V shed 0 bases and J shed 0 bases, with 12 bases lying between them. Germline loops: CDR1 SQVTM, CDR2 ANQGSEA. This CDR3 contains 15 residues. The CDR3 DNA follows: TGCAGCGTTGAAGATCCGACAGCGAGCTCCTACGAGCAGTACTTC. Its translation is CSVEDPTASSYEQYF.

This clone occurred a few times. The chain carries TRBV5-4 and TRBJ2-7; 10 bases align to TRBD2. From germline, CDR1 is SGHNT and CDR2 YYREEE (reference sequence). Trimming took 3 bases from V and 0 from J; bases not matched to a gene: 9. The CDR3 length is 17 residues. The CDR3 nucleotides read TGTGCCAGCAGCTGGACCTCTAGCGGGAGCCCCTCCTACGAGCAGTACTTC. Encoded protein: CASSWTSSGSPSYEQYF.

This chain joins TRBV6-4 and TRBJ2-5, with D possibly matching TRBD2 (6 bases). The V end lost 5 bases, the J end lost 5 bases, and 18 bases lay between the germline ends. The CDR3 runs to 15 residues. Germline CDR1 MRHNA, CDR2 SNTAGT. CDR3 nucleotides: TGTGCCAGCAGTCCGTCAGCGGGTTCGGGGGAGACCCAGTACTTC. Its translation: CASSPSAGSGETQYF.

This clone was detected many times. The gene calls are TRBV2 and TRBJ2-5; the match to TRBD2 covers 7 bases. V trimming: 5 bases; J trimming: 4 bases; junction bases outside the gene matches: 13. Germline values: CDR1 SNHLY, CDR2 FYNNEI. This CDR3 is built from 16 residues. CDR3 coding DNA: TGTGCCAGCAGTACCCTCTCGGGGGAGGGCCGAGAGACCCAGTACTTC. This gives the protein CASSTLSGEGRETQYF. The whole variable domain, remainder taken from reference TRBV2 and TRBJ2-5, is EPEVTQTPSHQVTQMGQEVILRCVPISNHLYFYWYRQILGQKVEFLVSFYNNEISEKSEIFDDQFSVERPDGSNFTLKIRSTKLEDSAMYFCASSTLSGEGRETQYFGPGTRLLVL.

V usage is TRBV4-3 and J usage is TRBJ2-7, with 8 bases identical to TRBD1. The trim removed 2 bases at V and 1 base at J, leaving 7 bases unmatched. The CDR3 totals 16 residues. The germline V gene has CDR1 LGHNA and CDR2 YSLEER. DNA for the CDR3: TGCGCCAGCAGCCAAAGCTTCAGGACAGGGTCCTACGAGCAGTACTTC. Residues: CASSQSFRTGSYEQYF.

CDR3 protein: CASSQDRTSGSHIQYF. The CDR3 DNA reads as TGCGCCAGCAGCCAAGATCGGACTAGCGGGAGCCACATTCAGTACTTC. The gene calls are TRBV4-3 and TRBJ2-4, with 13 bases fitting TRBD2. The CDR3 is 16 amino acids. Per the germline V gene, CDR1 is LGHNA and CDR2 is YSLEER. The V segment lost 0 bases and the J segment 8 bases; nucleotides outside the gene matches: 4.

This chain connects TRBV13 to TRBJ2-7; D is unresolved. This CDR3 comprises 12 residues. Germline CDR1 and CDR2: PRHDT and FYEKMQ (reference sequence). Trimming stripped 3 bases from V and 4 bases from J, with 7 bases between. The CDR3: CASSFYGYEQYF. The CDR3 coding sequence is TGTGCCAGCAGCTTTTATGGGTACGAGCAGTACTTC.

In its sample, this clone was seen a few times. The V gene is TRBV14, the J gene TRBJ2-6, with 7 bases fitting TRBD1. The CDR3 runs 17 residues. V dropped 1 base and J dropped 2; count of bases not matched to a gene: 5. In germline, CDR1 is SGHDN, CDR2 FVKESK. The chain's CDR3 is CASSQVPGGAGANVLTF. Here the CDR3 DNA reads TGTGCCAGCAGCCAAGTTCCAGGGGGAGCTGGGGCCAACGTCCTGACTTTC.

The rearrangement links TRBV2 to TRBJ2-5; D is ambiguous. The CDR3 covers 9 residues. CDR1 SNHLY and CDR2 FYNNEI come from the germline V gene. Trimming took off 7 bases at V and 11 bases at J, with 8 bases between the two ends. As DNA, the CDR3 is TGTGCCAGCAATCTCGGACAGTACTTC. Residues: CASNLGQYF.

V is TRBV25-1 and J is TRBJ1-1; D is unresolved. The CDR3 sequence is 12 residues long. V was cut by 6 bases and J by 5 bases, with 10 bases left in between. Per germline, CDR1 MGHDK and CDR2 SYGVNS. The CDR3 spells CASSVIGTEAFF. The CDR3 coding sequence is TGTGCCAGCAGCGTAATAGGGACTGAAGCTTTCTTT. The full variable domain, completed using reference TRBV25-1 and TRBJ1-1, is EADIYQTPRYLVIGTGKKITLECSQTMGHDKMYWYQQDPGMELHLIHYSYGVNSTEKGDLSSESTVSRIRTEHFPLTLESARPSHTSQYLCASSVIGTEAFFGQGTRLTVV.